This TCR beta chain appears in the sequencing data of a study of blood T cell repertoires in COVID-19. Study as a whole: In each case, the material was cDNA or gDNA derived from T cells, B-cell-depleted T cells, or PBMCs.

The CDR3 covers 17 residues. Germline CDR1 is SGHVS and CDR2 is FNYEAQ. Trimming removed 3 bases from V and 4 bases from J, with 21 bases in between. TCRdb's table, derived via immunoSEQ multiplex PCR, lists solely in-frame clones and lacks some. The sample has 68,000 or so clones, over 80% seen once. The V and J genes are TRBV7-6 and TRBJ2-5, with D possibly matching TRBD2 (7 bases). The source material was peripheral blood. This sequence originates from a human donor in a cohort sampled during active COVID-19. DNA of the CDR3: TGTGCCAGCAGCTTTGTCGAGGGGGGGCTCTCGGGAGAGACCCAGTACTTC. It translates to CASSFVEGGLSGETQYF.